This T cell receptor (beta chain) was profiled in a study of blood T cell repertoires in COVID-19. In the study overall: T cells, B-cell-depleted T cells, or PBMCs supplied cDNA or gDNA.

Germline V CDR1 and CDR2: LGHDT, YNNKEL (reference sequence). The CDR3 has 14 amino acids. V was shortened by 8 bases and J by 4 bases, with 17 bases between the two germline ends. The data were produced by immunoSEQ multiplex PCR, yet TCRdb's version contains in-frame clones alone and is incomplete. Among roughly 180,000 clones listed, approximately 89% were seen once. The sequenced sample consisted of peripheral blood. This chain uses TRBV3-1 (or the pseudogene TRBV3-2) with TRBJ2-5; a weak D match, TRBD1 (5 bases). This receptor was identified in a woman in her 30s with acute or convalescent COVID-19. The CDR3 coding sequence is TGTGCCAGCGTATATCTGGGGCATTCAGAGACCCAGTACTTC. Amino acids: CASVYLGHSETQYF.